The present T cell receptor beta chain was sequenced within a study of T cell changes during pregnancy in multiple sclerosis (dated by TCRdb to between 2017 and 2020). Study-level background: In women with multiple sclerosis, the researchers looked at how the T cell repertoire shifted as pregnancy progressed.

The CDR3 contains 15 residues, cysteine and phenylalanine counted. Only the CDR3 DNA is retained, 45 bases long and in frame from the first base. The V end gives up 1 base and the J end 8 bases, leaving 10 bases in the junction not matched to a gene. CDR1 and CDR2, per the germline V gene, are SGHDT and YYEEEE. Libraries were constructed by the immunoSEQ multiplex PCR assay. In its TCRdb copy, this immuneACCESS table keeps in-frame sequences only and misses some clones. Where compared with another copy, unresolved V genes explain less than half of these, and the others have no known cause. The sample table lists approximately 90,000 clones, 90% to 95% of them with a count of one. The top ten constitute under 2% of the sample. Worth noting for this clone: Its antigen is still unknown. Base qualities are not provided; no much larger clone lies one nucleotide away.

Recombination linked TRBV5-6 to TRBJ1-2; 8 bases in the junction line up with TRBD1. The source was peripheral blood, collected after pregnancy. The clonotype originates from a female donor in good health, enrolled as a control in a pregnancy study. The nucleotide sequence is TGTGCCAGCAGCTTGTATGACAGGGGTTATCAGGGCTACACCTTC. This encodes CASSLYDRGYQGYTF.